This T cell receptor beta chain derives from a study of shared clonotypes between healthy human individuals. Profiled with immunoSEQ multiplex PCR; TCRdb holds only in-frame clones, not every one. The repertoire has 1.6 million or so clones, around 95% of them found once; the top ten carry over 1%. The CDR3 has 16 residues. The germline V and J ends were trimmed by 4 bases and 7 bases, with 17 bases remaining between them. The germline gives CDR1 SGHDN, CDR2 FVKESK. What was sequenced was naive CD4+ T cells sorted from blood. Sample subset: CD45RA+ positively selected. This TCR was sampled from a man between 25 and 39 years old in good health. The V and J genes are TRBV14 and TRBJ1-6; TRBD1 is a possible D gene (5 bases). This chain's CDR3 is CASSRYEGTGNSPLHF. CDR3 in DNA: TGTGCCAGCAGCCGGTACGAGGGGACGGGAAATTCACCCCTCCACTTT.